The present T cell receptor (beta chain) was sequenced within a study of blood T cell repertoires in COVID-19. The CDR3 loop spans 16 amino acids. The V gene end was trimmed by 1 base and the J gene end by 1 base; junction bases not matched to a gene: 4. The protocol was immunoSEQ multiplex PCR, while the TCRdb copy is restricted to in-frame clones and leaves out a portion. The sample has under 200,000 clones, about 88% seen once; the top ten hold roughly 0.82%. Participants were aged about 18 to 90 years, lived in around 22 US areas, and enrolled virtually. This receptor was taken from a woman aged 18-29 years who had recovered from COVID-19. The genes are TRBV5-3 and TRBJ2-1, with TRBD2 matching over 8 bases. TRBV5-3 is labeled an ORF, and its function is uncertain. The sequenced sample consisted of PBMCs or T cells enriched from blood (not recorded which). The CDR3 reads CARSLRSSGSYNEQFF. As DNA, the CDR3 is TGTGCCAGAAGCTTGCGGTCTAGCGGGTCCTACAATGAGCAGTTCTTC.